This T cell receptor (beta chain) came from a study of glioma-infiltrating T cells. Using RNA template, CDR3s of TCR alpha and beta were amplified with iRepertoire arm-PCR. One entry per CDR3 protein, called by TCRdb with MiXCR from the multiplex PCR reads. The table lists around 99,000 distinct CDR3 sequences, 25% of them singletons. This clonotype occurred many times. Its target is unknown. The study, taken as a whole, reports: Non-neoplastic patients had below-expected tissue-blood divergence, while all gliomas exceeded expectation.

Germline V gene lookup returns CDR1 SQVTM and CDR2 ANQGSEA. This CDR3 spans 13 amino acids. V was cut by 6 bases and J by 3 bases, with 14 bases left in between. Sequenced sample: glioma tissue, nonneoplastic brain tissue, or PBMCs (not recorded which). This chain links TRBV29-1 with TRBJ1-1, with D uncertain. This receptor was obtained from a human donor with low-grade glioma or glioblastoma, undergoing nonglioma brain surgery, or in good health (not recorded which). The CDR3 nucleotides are TGCAGCGTCACCGAGAGGGCAGACACTGAAGCTTTCTTT. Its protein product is CSVTERADTEAFF.